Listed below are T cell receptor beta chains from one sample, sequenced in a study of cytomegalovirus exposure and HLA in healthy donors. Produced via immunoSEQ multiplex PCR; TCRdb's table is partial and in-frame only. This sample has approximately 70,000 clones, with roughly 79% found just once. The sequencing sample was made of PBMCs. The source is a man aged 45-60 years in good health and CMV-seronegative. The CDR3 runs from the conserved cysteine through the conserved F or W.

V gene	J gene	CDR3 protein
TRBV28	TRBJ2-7	CASSDLGGQYF
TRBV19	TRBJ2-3	CASRRGDTQYF
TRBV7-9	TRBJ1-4	CASSPPAYREYQEKLFF
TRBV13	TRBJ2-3	CASSAGTLRTIDTQYF
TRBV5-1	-	CASSLRDRAHEQYF
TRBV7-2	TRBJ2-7	CASSSTRYEQYF
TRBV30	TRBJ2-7	CAWSSGSVYEQYF
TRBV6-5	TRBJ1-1	CASSYSEGHTEAFF
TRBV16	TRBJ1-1	CASSQSMQGTEAFF
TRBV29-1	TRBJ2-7	CSVATGTGAYEQYF
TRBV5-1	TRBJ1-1	CASSLGQASQAFF
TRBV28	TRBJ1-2	CASSPLGPGYTF
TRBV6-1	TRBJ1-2	CASSQGDYGYTF
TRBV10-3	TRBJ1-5	CAISEQGTQPQHF
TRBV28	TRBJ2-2	CASSSRQTGELFF
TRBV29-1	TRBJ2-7	CSVGGGGRIEQYF
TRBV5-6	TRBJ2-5	CASTIEYRVPQETQYF
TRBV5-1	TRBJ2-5	CASSLNYVWGGSATQYF
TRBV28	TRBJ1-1	CASSYQGQGAAFF
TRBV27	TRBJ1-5	CASSLVGAGEPQHF
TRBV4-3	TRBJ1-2	CASSQKSGRDGYTF
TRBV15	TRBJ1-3	CATSIKQGLTGNTIYF
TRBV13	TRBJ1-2	CASSSRTGSWGGYTF
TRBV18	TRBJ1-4	CASQDGNEKLFF
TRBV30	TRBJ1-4	CAWETGQLNEKLFF
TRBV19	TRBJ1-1	CASSHNRGLGAVPEAFF
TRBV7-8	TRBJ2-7	CASSLPGLGSYEQYF
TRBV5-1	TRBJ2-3	CASSLRLAGGPNADTQYF
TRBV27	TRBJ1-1	CASSTRGQGTEAFF
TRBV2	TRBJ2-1	CASSQGSEQFF
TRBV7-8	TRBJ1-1	CASSRDTEAFF
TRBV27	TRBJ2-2	CASSLLFGGNTGELFF
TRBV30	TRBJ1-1	CAWSSKPGAFF
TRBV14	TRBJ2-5	CASSQDKGSGGYQETQYF
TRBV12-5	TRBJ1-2	CASGLGLGDGYTF